This T cell receptor (beta chain) appears in the sequencing data of a study of human T cells and chemical hapten exposure. Across the study: While the approximately 24-week study was under way, patients received diphenylcyclopropenone on the scalp every week.

This clonotype has only a few counts. Germline V CDR1 and CDR2: DFQATT, SNEGSKA (reference sequence). This CDR3 region has 12 residues. Time point indicated: patch test 1, 2 weeks after DPC sensitization. Treatment described: therapeutic diphenylcyclopropenone sensitization with weekly scalp DPC. TCRdb passed the RACE reads through MiXCR, listing each CDR3 protein once. Of 300,000 to 350,000 distinct CDR3 sequences in the sample, approximately 6.3% were seen once. V usage is TRBV20-1 and J usage is TRBJ1-3; D is unresolved. This clonotype originated in a woman under 30 with alopecia areata. Some clones in this sample may be carry-over from other donors' samples. Here the sequenced sample was whole blood, taken in connection with sensitization to the hapten diphenylcyclopropenone (DPC). The DNA of the CDR3 is TGCACCAAGAACCAATTCGGAAACACCATATATTTT. This codes for CTKNQFGNTIYF.